A selection of T cell receptor beta chains follows, all from one sample in a study of OX40 agonist ivuxolimab in advanced cancers. Assay: immunoSEQ multiplex PCR; the TCRdb copy retains only in-frame clones and omits some. Among about 46,000 clones listed, about four fifths were seen once. The sequencing used CD4+ or CD8+ T cells sorted from blood, collected in a trial of the OX40 agonist ivuxolimab. These receptors were collected from an adult with an advanced solid tumor such as melanoma, head and neck, liver or kidney cancer. The CDR3 runs from the conserved cysteine through the conserved F or W. A D gene is named only where the DNA matches it firmly. Not all rows give a size; the values are once, few, many and, for expanded clones, a class.

TRBV19	NA	TRBJ1-5	NA	CASTSGGYSNQPQHF	TGTGCCAGTACCTCCGGAGGGTATAGCAATCAGCCCCAGCATTTT
TRBV6-1	TRBD2	TRBJ2-3	once	CASTTRGATDTQYF	TGTGCCAGCACTACGCGGGGGGCCACAGATACGCAGTATTTT
TRBV9	NA	TRBJ1-2	NA	CASSVANTVNYGYTF	TGTGCCAGCAGCGTAGCTAATACCGTTAACTATGGCTACACCTTC
TRBV18	NA	TRBJ2-3	once	CASSPSRGAGDTQYF	TGTGCCAGCTCACCATCGAGGGGGGCCGGGGATACGCAGTATTTT
TRBV11-1	NA	TRBJ1-3	NA	CASRLGTDSGNTIYF	TGTGCCAGCAGACTAGGCACTGACTCTGGAAACACCATATATTTT
TRBV5-1	TRBD1	TRBJ1-2	NA	CASRGTGGSRNYGYTF	TGCGCCAGCAGAGGTACAGGGGGATCGAGAAACTATGGCTACACCTTC
TRBV7-7	NA	TRBJ2-5	NA	CASSLVGGTQYF	TGTGCTAGCTCGTTAGTGGGCGGGACCCAGTACTTC
TRBV5-4	TRBD1	TRBJ2-7	NA	CASSRQGAKYEQYF	TGTGCCAGCAGCCGACAGGGGGCGAAATACGAGCAGTACTTC
TRBV27	NA	TRBJ1-2	NA	CASSSQVDSTGYTF	TGTGCCAGCAGTTCCCAGGTAGACAGTACAGGCTACACCTTC
TRBV7-9	NA	TRBJ1-1	NA	CASSLAGRTVEAFF	TGTGCCAGCAGCTTAGCGGGGAGGACAGTTGAAGCTTTCTTT
TRBV7-6	NA	TRBJ1-4	NA	CASSLTEATNEKLFF	TGTGCCAGCAGCTTAACAGAAGCAACTAATGAAAAACTGTTTTTT
TRBV2	NA	TRBJ2-3	NA	CAGGPISDTQYF	TGTGCGGGGGGGCCGATCTCAGATACGCAGTATTTT
TRBV14	NA	TRBJ2-2	NA	CASSHRAGASPGELFF	TGTGCCAGCAGCCATAGGGCCGGGGCTAGTCCCGGGGAGCTGTTTTTT
TRBV5-4	NA	TRBJ2-3	NA	CASRAGEADTQYF	TGTGCCAGCAGGGCAGGGGAGGCAGATACGCAGTATTTT
TRBV15	NA	TRBJ1-4	once	CATSRGGDGGLLFF	TGTGCCACCAGCAGAGGAGGGGACGGAGGGCTACTGTTTTTT
TRBV4-3	NA	TRBJ2-2	few	CASSQAVFTGELFF	TGCGCCAGCAGCCAAGCGGTATTCACCGGGGAGCTGTTTTTT
TRBV9	TRBD1	TRBJ1-2	NA	CASSVDAGGFGYTF	TGTGCCAGCAGCGTTGACGCAGGGGGCTTTGGCTACACCTTC
TRBV10-1	TRBD2	TRBJ2-3	few	CASSGSSGASTDTQYF	TGCGCCAGCAGTGGTTCTAGCGGGGCCAGCACAGATACGCAGTATTTT
TRBV9	TRBD2	TRBJ2-1	NA	CASSHTYGGTSGGSWAFF	TGTGCCAGCAGCCACACTTACGGAGGGACTAGCGGGGGGTCCTGGGCGTTCTTC
TRBV5-4	TRBD2	TRBJ2-3	NA	CASSLELAGPTDTQYF	TGTGCCAGCAGCTTGGAACTAGCGGGGCCCACAGATACGCAGTATTTT
TRBV4-2	TRBD1	TRBJ1-3	NA	CASSQESLPGGRSNGNTIYF	TGTGCCAGCAGCCAAGAATCCTTACCAGGGGGAAGGTCAAATGGAAACACCATATATTTT
TRBV28	TRBD1	TRBJ1-6	NA	CASSLGTGRSPLHF	TGTGCCAGCAGTCTCGGGACAGGGCGATCACCCCTCCACTTT
TRBV30	TRBD2	TRBJ2-3	NA	CAWTTGAGFTDTQYF	TGTGCCTGGACCACCGGAGCGGGGTTCACAGATACGCAGTATTTT
TRBV6-5	NA	TRBJ1-2	NA	CASSPARKTGYTF	TGTGCCAGCAGTCCAGCTCGAAAGACAGGCTACACCTTC
TRBV5-1	NA	TRBJ2-7	NA	CASSLVQAPYEQYF	TGCGCCAGCAGCTTGGTTCAGGCTCCCTACGAGCAGTACTTC
TRBV5-8	TRBD1	TRBJ1-5	NA	CASRRTGEGIGPQHF	TGTGCCAGCAGGAGGACAGGGGAAGGGATCGGGCCCCAGCATTTT
TRBV7-2	NA	TRBJ2-1	NA	CASSWDNNEQFF	TGTGCCAGCAGCTGGGACAACAATGAGCAGTTCTTC
TRBV10-1	NA	TRBJ2-1	NA	CASSDRVWDKGEQFF	TGCGCCAGCAGTGATCGGGTTTGGGACAAGGGTGAGCAGTTCTTC
TRBV15	TRBD1	TRBJ2-1	NA	CATSRGRGPGQGSNEQFF	TGTGCCACCAGCAGAGGAAGAGGCCCTGGACAGGGATCCAATGAGCAGTTCTTC
TRBV30	TRBD1	TRBJ1-2	NA	CAWRPGTGVDGYTF	TGTGCCTGGAGGCCCGGGACAGGGGTCGATGGCTACACCTTC
TRBV11-2	NA	TRBJ1-1	NA	CASSLEPRTEAFF	TGTGCCAGCAGCTTAGAGCCCCGGACTGAAGCTTTCTTT
TRBV19	NA	TRBJ2-3	NA	CATRQDGTDTQYF	TGTGCCACACGACAGGACGGCACAGATACGCAGTATTTT
TRBV7-2	TRBD2	TRBJ2-5	NA	CASSLGTSGRLQETQYF	TGTGCCAGCAGCTTAGGGACTAGCGGGCGCCTACAAGAGACCCAGTACTTC
TRBV9	NA	TRBJ2-1	NA	CASSSSLASYNEQFF	TGTGCCAGCAGCTCCTCGCTGGCTTCCTACAATGAGCAGTTCTTC
TRBV5-6	NA	TRBJ1-1	NA	CASSLTGPTEAFF	TGTGCCAGCAGCTTAACAGGCCCCACTGAAGCTTTCTTT
TRBV11-3	NA	TRBJ2-1	NA	CASSQGSSYNEQFF	TGTGCCAGCAGCCAAGGCAGTTCCTACAATGAGCAGTTCTTC
TRBV6-1	NA	TRBJ2-2	NA	CASSFQGDTGELFF	TGTGCCAGCAGTTTCCAAGGGGACACCGGGGAGCTGTTTTTT